The sequence of this T cell receptor beta chain was determined in a study of blood T cell repertoires in COVID-19. The V gene lost 6 bases and the J gene lost 0 bases, with 12 bases spanning the gap. Germline CDR1 is SGHVS and CDR2 is FQNEAQ. The CDR3 sequence is 14 residues long. The study drew participants aged about 18 to 95 years from some 24 US areas. Assay used: immunoSEQ multiplex PCR; TCRdb lists only in-frame clones, some missing. The sample comprises a few hundred thousand clones, 90% of which are singletons, and approximately 4.5% rests with the top ten. The receptor was derived from a young woman with acute COVID-19. Sequencing was carried out using PBMCs or T cells enriched from blood (not recorded which). V and J are TRBV7-8 and TRBJ2-7, with D maybe TRBD1 (6 bases). CDR3 region: CASRSQGSSYEQYF. CDR3 DNA sequence: TGTGCCAGCAGGTCTCAGGGGAGCTCCTACGAGCAGTACTTC.